A selection of T cell receptor beta chains follows, all from one sample in a study of glioma-infiltrating T cells after dendritic cell vaccination. Only in-frame clones appear in the TCRdb table, and some are missing; sequencing was by immunoSEQ multiplex PCR. The sample consists of more than 70,000 clones, around 87% of them appearing once. The sequences come from blood, collected after dendritic cell vaccination. The receptors shown here come from a human donor with glioblastoma. Both conserved end residues are part of each CDR3. Fields, in order: D gene, V gene, J gene, clone size, CDR3 protein, CDR3 DNA. The D gene is left open where the match is weak. The size entry is marked missing in some rows and otherwise reads once, few, many or a size class.

d_call: -
v_call: TRBV4-1
j_call: TRBJ1-3
clone_size: -
cdr3_aa: CASSQAGRGQSLTF
cdr3_nt: TGCGCCAGCAGCCAAGCCGGGCGTGGACAGTCACTTACGTTT

d_call: TRBD2
v_call: TRBV6-1
j_call: TRBJ2-4
clone_size: once
cdr3_aa: CASSLGTSELNIQYF
cdr3_nt: TGTGCCAGCAGCCTCGGGACTAGCGAATTAAACATTCAGTACTTC

d_call: -
v_call: TRBV10-3
j_call: TRBJ1-3
clone_size: -
cdr3_aa: CAISRTDSGNTIYF
cdr3_nt: TGTGCCATCAGTAGGACAGACTCTGGAAACACCATATATTTT

d_call: -
v_call: TRBV5-1
j_call: TRBJ1-2
clone_size: -
cdr3_aa: CASSFSPREGSYGYTF
cdr3_nt: TGCGCCAGCAGCTTCAGTCCGAGGGAAGGAAGCTATGGCTACACCTTC

d_call: TRBD1
v_call: TRBV6-5
j_call: TRBJ2-3
clone_size: -
cdr3_aa: CASSYWTGGTDTQYF
cdr3_nt: TGTGCCAGCAGTTACTGGACAGGCGGCACAGATACGCAGTATTTT

d_call: -
v_call: TRBV6-5
j_call: TRBJ1-2
clone_size: once
cdr3_aa: CASSRGEYYGYTF
cdr3_nt: TGTGCCAGCAGCCGCGGGGAGTACTATGGCTACACCTTC

d_call: TRBD1
v_call: TRBV4-1
j_call: TRBJ1-3
clone_size: -
cdr3_aa: CASSLQGTGTGNTIYF
cdr3_nt: TGCGCCAGCAGCTTGCAGGGGACAGGGACTGGAAACACCATATATTTT

d_call: -
v_call: TRBV5-1
j_call: TRBJ2-7
clone_size: -
cdr3_aa: CASSLGGTQSSYEQYF
cdr3_nt: TGCGCCAGCAGCTTGGGGGGGACTCAGAGCTCCTACGAGCAGTACTTC

d_call: -
v_call: TRBV11-1
j_call: TRBJ2-5
clone_size: -
cdr3_aa: CASSRPVHGGETQYF
cdr3_nt: TGTGCCAGCAGCAGACCCGTGCACGGCGGGGAGACCCAGTACTTC

d_call: -
v_call: TRBV11-2
j_call: TRBJ1-5
clone_size: -
cdr3_aa: CASSRQINQPQHF
cdr3_nt: TGTGCCAGCAGCCGACAGATAAATCAGCCCCAGCATTTT

d_call: -
v_call: TRBV7-9
j_call: TRBJ2-5
clone_size: -
cdr3_aa: CASSPGTVAQETQYF
cdr3_nt: TGTGCCAGCAGCCCGGGGACTGTCGCCCAAGAGACCCAGTACTTC

d_call: -
v_call: TRBV7-3
j_call: TRBJ1-1
clone_size: few
cdr3_aa: CASSRGMNTEAFF
cdr3_nt: TGTGCCAGCAGCCGAGGGATGAACACTGAAGCTTTCTTT

d_call: -
v_call: TRBV11-3
j_call: TRBJ2-7
clone_size: -
cdr3_aa: CASSSSGEDGSYEQYF
cdr3_nt: TGTGCCAGCAGCTCATCCGGGGAGGACGGCTCCTACGAGCAGTACTTC

d_call: -
v_call: TRBV18
j_call: TRBJ2-3
clone_size: -
cdr3_aa: CASSPPGRRGTQYF
cdr3_nt: TGTGCCAGCTCACCACCAGGACGACGGGGTACGCAGTATTTT

d_call: TRBD2
v_call: TRBV7-2
j_call: TRBJ2-3
clone_size: -
cdr3_aa: CASSRTSGKEGFTQYF
cdr3_nt: TGTGCCAGCAGTCGGACTAGCGGGAAGGAGGGCTTTACGCAGTATTTT

d_call: -
v_call: TRBV19
j_call: TRBJ2-1
clone_size: -
cdr3_aa: CASKLPNYNEQFF
cdr3_nt: TGTGCCAGTAAACTCCCTAACTACAATGAGCAGTTCTTC

d_call: -
v_call: TRBV2
j_call: TRBJ1-2
clone_size: -
cdr3_aa: CASTPAIGGNYGYTF
cdr3_nt: TGTGCCAGCACCCCGGCGATTGGAGGTAACTATGGCTACACCTTC

d_call: -
v_call: TRBV19
j_call: TRBJ1-5
clone_size: -
cdr3_aa: CASSIPSQPQHF
cdr3_nt: TGTGCCAGTAGTATCCCTAGTCAGCCCCAGCATTTT

d_call: TRBD1
v_call: TRBV5-1
j_call: TRBJ2-7
clone_size: -
cdr3_aa: CASSPGQDLGEQYF
cdr3_nt: TGCGCCAGCAGCCCTGGACAGGACCTGGGCGAGCAGTACTTC

d_call: -
v_call: TRBV11-2
j_call: TRBJ2-7
clone_size: -
cdr3_aa: CASSLLGSDYEQYF
cdr3_nt: TGTGCCAGCAGCTTATTGGGCTCGGACTACGAGCAGTACTTC

d_call: -
v_call: TRBV2
j_call: TRBJ1-2
clone_size: -
cdr3_aa: CASSWDKALAGYTF
cdr3_nt: TGTGCCAGCAGTTGGGACAAAGCCCTCGCTGGCTACACCTTC

d_call: TRBD1
v_call: TRBV19
j_call: TRBJ1-5
clone_size: -
cdr3_aa: CASIPAQGDQPQHF
cdr3_nt: TGTGCCAGTATACCCGCGCAGGGGGATCAGCCCCAGCATTTT

d_call: -
v_call: TRBV11-1
j_call: TRBJ2-7
clone_size: -
cdr3_aa: CASSAQGYEQYF
cdr3_nt: TGTGCCAGCAGCGCACAGGGCTACGAGCAGTACTTC

d_call: TRBD1
v_call: TRBV27
j_call: TRBJ2-5
clone_size: -
cdr3_aa: CASSRTGGGETQYF
cdr3_nt: TGTGCCAGCAGCCGCACAGGGGGCGGTGAGACCCAGTACTTC

d_call: TRBD1
v_call: TRBV6-5
j_call: TRBJ1-6
clone_size: -
cdr3_aa: CASSWHRDRNYSPLHF
cdr3_nt: TGTGCCAGCAGTTGGCACAGGGACAGGAACTATTCACCCCTCCACTTT

d_call: -
v_call: TRBV6-1
j_call: TRBJ1-2
clone_size: -
cdr3_aa: CASSSGTLNYGYTF
cdr3_nt: TGTGCCAGCAGTTCCGGGACACTTAACTATGGCTACACCTTC

d_call: TRBD1
v_call: TRBV7-8
j_call: TRBJ1-5
clone_size: -
cdr3_aa: CASSFGGQPNQPQHF
cdr3_nt: TGTGCCAGCAGCTTTGGGGGACAGCCCAATCAGCCCCAGCATTTT

d_call: TRBD1
v_call: TRBV5-4
j_call: TRBJ1-2
clone_size: -
cdr3_aa: CASSYDRVHGYTF
cdr3_nt: TGTGCCAGCAGCTACGACAGGGTCCATGGCTACACCTTC

d_call: -
v_call: TRBV18
j_call: TRBJ1-3
clone_size: -
cdr3_aa: CASSPGAREGNTIYF
cdr3_nt: TGTGCCAGCTCCCCTGGGGCCAGGGAAGGAAACACCATATATTTT

d_call: TRBD2
v_call: TRBV29-1
j_call: TRBJ2-7
clone_size: -
cdr3_aa: CSVAGRDGSSYEQYF
cdr3_nt: TGCAGCGTGGCGGGGAGGGACGGGAGCTCCTACGAGCAGTACTTC

d_call: TRBD2
v_call: TRBV5-4
j_call: TRBJ2-2
clone_size: -
cdr3_aa: CASSSGLAGDTGELFF
cdr3_nt: TGTGCCAGCAGTTCGGGACTAGCGGGGGACACCGGGGAGCTGTTTTTT

d_call: -
v_call: TRBV7-3
j_call: TRBJ2-7
clone_size: -
cdr3_aa: CASSPPARGSPLEQYF
cdr3_nt: TGTGCCAGCAGCCCCCCGGCTAGAGGGTCCCCCCTCGAGCAGTACTTC

d_call: -
v_call: TRBV6-6
j_call: TRBJ2-7
clone_size: -
cdr3_aa: CASSYSMAPKTYEQYF
cdr3_nt: TGTGCCAGCAGTTACTCGATGGCACCGAAGACCTACGAGCAGTACTTC

d_call: TRBD1
v_call: TRBV5-1
j_call: TRBJ1-4
clone_size: -
cdr3_aa: CASSLARTGDEKLFF
cdr3_nt: TGCGCCAGCAGCTTGGCCCGGACAGGGGATGAAAAACTGTTTTTT

d_call: -
v_call: TRBV4-3
j_call: TRBJ2-1
clone_size: -
cdr3_aa: CASSQDLADYNEQFF
cdr3_nt: TGCGCCAGCAGCCAAGATTTGGCGGATTACAATGAGCAGTTCTTC

d_call: -
v_call: TRBV27
j_call: TRBJ1-4
clone_size: -
cdr3_aa: CASSWTRATNEKLFF
cdr3_nt: TGTGCCAGCAGCTGGACTCGTGCAACTAATGAAAAACTGTTTTTT

d_call: TRBD1
v_call: TRBV5-4
j_call: TRBJ1-2
clone_size: -
cdr3_aa: CASSSSTGGGYTF
cdr3_nt: TGTGCCAGCAGCTCCTCGACAGGGGGAGGCTACACCTTC

d_call: -
v_call: TRBV6-5
j_call: TRBJ1-2
clone_size: -
cdr3_aa: CASSYSFLAIYGYTF
cdr3_nt: TGTGCCAGCAGTTACTCGTTTCTGGCAATATATGGCTACACCTTC

d_call: -
v_call: TRBV19
j_call: TRBJ2-1
clone_size: -
cdr3_aa: CASSMGSRNPYNEQFF
cdr3_nt: TGTGCCAGTAGTATGGGTAGCAGAAACCCGTACAATGAGCAGTTCTTC

d_call: TRBD2
v_call: TRBV19
j_call: TRBJ2-1
clone_size: -
cdr3_aa: CASRGLAGGFGYNEQFF
cdr3_nt: TGTGCCAGTAGGGGACTAGCGGGAGGATTTGGGTACAATGAGCAGTTCTTC

d_call: -
v_call: TRBV5-1
j_call: TRBJ1-1
clone_size: once
cdr3_aa: CASSLALSAGTEAFF
cdr3_nt: TGCGCCAGCAGCTTGGCCCTATCTGCGGGCACTGAAGCTTTCTTT

d_call: -
v_call: TRBV10-1
j_call: TRBJ2-1
clone_size: -
cdr3_aa: CASSRRSDGEQFF
cdr3_nt: TGCGCCAGCAGCCGAAGGTCCGACGGGGAGCAGTTCTTC

d_call: -
v_call: TRBV13
j_call: TRBJ1-1
clone_size: -
cdr3_aa: CASSSRLTGIRNTEAFF
cdr3_nt: TGTGCCAGCAGCTCCCGATTAACAGGGATCCGGAACACTGAAGCTTTCTTT

d_call: TRBD1
v_call: TRBV13
j_call: TRBJ2-7
clone_size: -
cdr3_aa: CASSLTTKPGQGRAYEQYF
cdr3_nt: TGTGCCAGCAGCCTAACTACTAAACCGGGACAGGGCCGAGCCTACGAGCAGTACTTC

d_call: -
v_call: TRBV7-2
j_call: TRBJ2-3
clone_size: -
cdr3_aa: CASSSPHDRTDTQYF
cdr3_nt: TGTGCCAGCAGCTCTCCACACGATCGCACAGATACGCAGTATTTT

d_call: TRBD2
v_call: TRBV5-5
j_call: TRBJ2-1
clone_size: -
cdr3_aa: CASSSRGVGEQFF
cdr3_nt: TGTGCCAGCAGCTCCCGGGGGGTTGGTGAGCAGTTCTTC

d_call: -
v_call: TRBV6-1
j_call: TRBJ1-2
clone_size: -
cdr3_aa: CASGGILYGYTF
cdr3_nt: TGTGCCAGTGGGGGCATTCTCTATGGCTACACCTTC

d_call: TRBD2
v_call: TRBV30
j_call: TRBJ2-1
clone_size: -
cdr3_aa: CAGEGTSGKYEQFF
cdr3_nt: TGTGCCGGGGAGGGGACTAGCGGGAAATATGAGCAGTTCTTC

d_call: TRBD1
v_call: TRBV30
j_call: TRBJ2-7
clone_size: -
cdr3_aa: CAWSTHRGGEQYF
cdr3_nt: TGTGCCTGGAGTACCCACAGGGGTGGCGAGCAGTACTTC

d_call: TRBD1
v_call: TRBV2
j_call: TRBJ2-3
clone_size: -
cdr3_aa: CASSQWGDRGTSTDTQYF
cdr3_nt: TGTGCCAGCAGCCAATGGGGGGACAGGGGCACTAGCACAGATACGCAGTATTTT

d_call: -
v_call: TRBV5-6
j_call: TRBJ2-2
clone_size: -
cdr3_aa: CASSGATGLTGELFF
cdr3_nt: TGTGCCAGCAGCGGAGCTACAGGGTTGACCGGGGAGCTGTTTTTT

d_call: -
v_call: TRBV6-5
j_call: TRBJ2-5
clone_size: -
cdr3_aa: CASSYSIRGETQYF
cdr3_nt: TGTGCCAGCAGTTACTCAATCAGGGGAGAGACCCAGTACTTC

d_call: TRBD2
v_call: TRBV11-2
j_call: TRBJ2-1
clone_size: -
cdr3_aa: CASSLEGLAHNEQFF
cdr3_nt: TGTGCCAGCAGCTTAGAGGGACTAGCCCACAATGAGCAGTTCTTC

d_call: -
v_call: TRBV5-1
j_call: TRBJ2-1
clone_size: once
cdr3_aa: CASSPDYQRGNEQFF
cdr3_nt: TGCGCCAGCAGCCCGGACTACCAGAGAGGCAATGAGCAGTTCTTC

d_call: TRBD1
v_call: TRBV19
j_call: TRBJ2-1
clone_size: -
cdr3_aa: CASSQDRGPVNEQFF
cdr3_nt: TGTGCCAGTAGCCAGGACAGGGGGCCGGTCAATGAGCAGTTCTTC

d_call: -
v_call: TRBV7-3
j_call: TRBJ1-2
clone_size: -
cdr3_aa: CASSLMGGGYGYTF
cdr3_nt: TGTGCCAGCAGCTTAATGGGGGGGGGCTATGGCTACACCTTC